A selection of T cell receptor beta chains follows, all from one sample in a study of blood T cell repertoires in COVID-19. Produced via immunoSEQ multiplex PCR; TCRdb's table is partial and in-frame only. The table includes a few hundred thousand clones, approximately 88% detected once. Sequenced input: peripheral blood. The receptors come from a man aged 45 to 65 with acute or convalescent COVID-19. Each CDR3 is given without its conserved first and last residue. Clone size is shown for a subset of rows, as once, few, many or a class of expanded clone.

cdr3_aa: ASSQGQAYNEQF
v_call: TRBV5-1
clone_size: .
j_call: TRBJ2-1

cdr3_aa: ASTDRDSLNEQF
v_call: TRBV27
clone_size: few
j_call: TRBJ2-1

cdr3_aa: ASSLYEGNGEAF
v_call: TRBV5-1
clone_size: few
j_call: TRBJ1-1

cdr3_aa: ASSTGSGELF
v_call: TRBV12-3/TRBV12-4
clone_size: few
j_call: TRBJ2-2

cdr3_aa: ASSAFGPEGAEAF
v_call: TRBV5-5
clone_size: .
j_call: TRBJ1-1

cdr3_aa: ASSRTSGGSETQY
v_call: TRBV18
clone_size: .
j_call: TRBJ2-5

cdr3_aa: ASRQVLQY
v_call: TRBV2
clone_size: .
j_call: TRBJ2-3

cdr3_aa: ASSPSGGPPGTQY
v_call: TRBV14
clone_size: once
j_call: TRBJ2-5

cdr3_aa: ASSSDRGSYNEQF
v_call: TRBV11-2
clone_size: .
j_call: TRBJ2-1

cdr3_aa: ASSIGQQGATGYT
v_call: TRBV19
clone_size: .
j_call: TRBJ1-2

cdr3_aa: ASSELPTGGSYGYT
v_call: TRBV25-1
clone_size: .
j_call: TRBJ1-2

cdr3_aa: ASSLGDRSPLGYGYT
v_call: TRBV11-2
clone_size: few
j_call: TRBJ1-2

cdr3_aa: SVDTGGNYEQY
v_call: TRBV29-1
clone_size: .
j_call: TRBJ2-7

cdr3_aa: ASSWDSLNTEAF
v_call: TRBV5-4
clone_size: few
j_call: TRBJ1-1

cdr3_aa: ATWGQMNTEAF
v_call: TRBV10-3
clone_size: .
j_call: TRBJ1-1

cdr3_aa: ASRGDTEAF
v_call: TRBV4-1
clone_size: once
j_call: TRBJ1-1

cdr3_aa: ASSPAQGAYEKLF
v_call: TRBV18
clone_size: .
j_call: TRBJ1-4

cdr3_aa: AWSAPAYEQY
v_call: TRBV30
clone_size: .
j_call: TRBJ2-7

cdr3_aa: ASMRGGYEQY
v_call: TRBV2
clone_size: .
j_call: TRBJ2-7

cdr3_aa: ASSRGTSGTQETQY
v_call: TRBV4-2
clone_size: .
j_call: TRBJ2-5

cdr3_aa: ASSASGTHSRNSPLH
v_call: TRBV7-9
clone_size: .
j_call: TRBJ1-6

cdr3_aa: ASSLEPGTQETQY
v_call: TRBV5-1
clone_size: .
j_call: TRBJ2-5

cdr3_aa: ASSHLTNEQY
v_call: TRBV3-1/TRBV3-2
clone_size: .
j_call: TRBJ2-7

cdr3_aa: ASSFEGGTDTQY
v_call: TRBV11-3
clone_size: .
j_call: TRBJ2-3

cdr3_aa: ASSCKPGTSGGTLPHIPEQY
v_call: TRBV7-3
clone_size: once
j_call: TRBJ2-7

cdr3_aa: ASSLGKSFAGELF
v_call: TRBV27
clone_size: .
j_call: TRBJ2-2

cdr3_aa: ASSSKSEQY
v_call: TRBV6-6
clone_size: .
j_call: TRBJ2-7

cdr3_aa: ATSRVGGSYEQY
v_call: TRBV15
clone_size: .
j_call: TRBJ2-7

cdr3_aa: SVEGQGEAF
v_call: TRBV29-1
clone_size: .
j_call: TRBJ1-1

cdr3_aa: ASSPPVAAGGSDTQY
v_call: TRBV18
clone_size: .
j_call: TRBJ2-3

cdr3_aa: ASSLAATNEKLF
v_call: TRBV5-1
clone_size: .
j_call: TRBJ1-4

cdr3_aa: ASSNRGTEAF
v_call: TRBV5-6
clone_size: .
j_call: TRBJ1-1

cdr3_aa: ASNIPGQGFYMTYEQY
v_call: TRBV2
clone_size: few
j_call: TRBJ2-7

cdr3_aa: ASIQGRGGHQPQH
v_call: TRBV28
clone_size: .
j_call: TRBJ1-5

cdr3_aa: ASRRGARTGELF
v_call: TRBV3-1/TRBV3-2
clone_size: once
j_call: TRBJ2-2

cdr3_aa: ASSPGIFKRAETYEQY
v_call: TRBV7-9
clone_size: .
j_call: TRBJ2-7

cdr3_aa: ASSLGYRGEDEQY
v_call: TRBV7-9
clone_size: .
j_call: TRBJ2-7

cdr3_aa: SASLSAGSSYNEQF
v_call: TRBV20-1
clone_size: .
j_call: TRBJ2-1

cdr3_aa: ASKGLAAYNEQF
v_call: TRBV11-2
clone_size: .
j_call: TRBJ2-1

cdr3_aa: ASSLDFEETQY
v_call: TRBV5-1
clone_size: few
j_call: TRBJ2-5

cdr3_aa: ASSQGTGASYEQY
v_call: TRBV14
clone_size: .
j_call: TRBJ2-7

cdr3_aa: ASSSRTGVEETQY
v_call: TRBV5-1
clone_size: many
j_call: TRBJ2-5

cdr3_aa: ASSLLQRGGAVEQF
v_call: TRBV5-1
clone_size: .
j_call: TRBJ2-1

cdr3_aa: ASSEGFPGAYGYT
v_call: TRBV6-1
clone_size: .
j_call: TRBJ1-2